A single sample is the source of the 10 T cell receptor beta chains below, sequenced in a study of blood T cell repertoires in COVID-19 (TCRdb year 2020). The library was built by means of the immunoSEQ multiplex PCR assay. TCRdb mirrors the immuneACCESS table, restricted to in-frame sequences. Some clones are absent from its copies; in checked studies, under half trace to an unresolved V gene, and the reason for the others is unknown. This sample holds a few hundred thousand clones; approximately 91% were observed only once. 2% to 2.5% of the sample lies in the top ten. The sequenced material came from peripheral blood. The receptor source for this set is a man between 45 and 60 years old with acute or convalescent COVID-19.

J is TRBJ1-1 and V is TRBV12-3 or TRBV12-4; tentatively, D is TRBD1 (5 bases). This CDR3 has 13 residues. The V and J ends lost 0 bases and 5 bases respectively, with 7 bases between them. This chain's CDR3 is CASSLAPGTEAFF. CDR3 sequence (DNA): TGTGCCAGCAGTTTAGCGCCAGGGACTGAAGCTTTCTTT.

CDR3 in DNA: TGTGCCAGCAGTTTACAGGGTAGCAATCAGCCCCAGCATTTT. It is translated as CASSLQGSNQPQHF. The chain employs TRBV7-9 and TRBJ1-5; D perhaps matches TRBD1 (6 bases). Germline V lookup: CDR1 SEHNR, CDR2 FQNEAQ (reference sequence). V lost 6 bases and J lost 0, with 9 bases in between. The CDR3 sequence is 14 residues long.

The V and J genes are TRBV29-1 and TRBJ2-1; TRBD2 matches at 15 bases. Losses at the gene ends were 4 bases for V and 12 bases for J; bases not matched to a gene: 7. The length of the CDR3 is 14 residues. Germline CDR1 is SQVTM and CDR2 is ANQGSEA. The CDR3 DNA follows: TGCAGCGTTGGGACTAGCGGGGGGGCAGGGCGGCAGTTCTTC. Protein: CSVGTSGGAGRQFF.

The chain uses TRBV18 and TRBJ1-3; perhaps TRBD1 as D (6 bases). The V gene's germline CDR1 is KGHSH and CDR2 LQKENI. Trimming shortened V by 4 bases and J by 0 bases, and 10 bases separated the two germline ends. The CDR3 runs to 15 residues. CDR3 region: CASSQMDSSGNTIYF. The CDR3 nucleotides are TGTGCCAGCTCACAAATGGACAGCTCTGGAAACACCATATATTTT.

CDR3 bases: TGTGCCAGCAGTTACGATCCCGTCGGTACTGGCTACACCTTC. Residues: CASSYDPVGTGYTF. This rearrangement joins TRBV6-5 to TRBJ1-2, with D uncertain. CDR1 is MNHEY, CDR2 SVGAGI, per germline. Trimming took 2 bases from V and 7 from J, leaving 14 bases between them. The CDR3 contains 14 residues.

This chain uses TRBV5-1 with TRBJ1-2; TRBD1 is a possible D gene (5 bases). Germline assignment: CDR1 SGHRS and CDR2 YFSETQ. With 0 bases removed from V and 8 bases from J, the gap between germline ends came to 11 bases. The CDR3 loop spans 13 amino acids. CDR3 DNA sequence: TGCGCCAGCAGCTTGGAGGGGAATAGAGGCTACACCTTC. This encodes CASSLEGNRGYTF.

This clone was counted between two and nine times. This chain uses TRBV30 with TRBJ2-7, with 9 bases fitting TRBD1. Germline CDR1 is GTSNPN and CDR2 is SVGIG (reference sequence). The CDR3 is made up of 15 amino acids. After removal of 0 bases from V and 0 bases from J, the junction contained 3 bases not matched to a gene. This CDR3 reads CAWSVGTGSSYEQYF. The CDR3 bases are TGTGCCTGGAGTGTTGGGACAGGGAGCTCCTACGAGCAGTACTTC.

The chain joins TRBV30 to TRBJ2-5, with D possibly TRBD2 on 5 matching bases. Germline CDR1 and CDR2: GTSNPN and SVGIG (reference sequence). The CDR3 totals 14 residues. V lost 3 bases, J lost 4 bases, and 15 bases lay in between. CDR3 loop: CAWSLTGSVETQYF. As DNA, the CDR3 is TGTGCCTGGAGCCTTACGGGGTCAGTAGAGACCCAGTACTTC. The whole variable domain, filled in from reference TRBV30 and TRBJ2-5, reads SQTIHQWPATLVQPVGSPLSLECTVEGTSNPNLYWYRQAAGRGLQLLFYSVGIGQISSEVPQNLSASRPQDRQFILSSKKLLLSDSGFYLCAWSLTGSVETQYFGPGTRLLVL.

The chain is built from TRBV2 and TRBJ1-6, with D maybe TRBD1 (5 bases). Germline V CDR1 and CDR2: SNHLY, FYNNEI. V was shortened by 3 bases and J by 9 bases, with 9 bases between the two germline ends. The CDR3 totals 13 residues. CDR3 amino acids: CASSDDRVSPLHF. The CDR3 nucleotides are TGTGCCAGCAGTGATGACAGAGTTTCACCCCTCCACTTT. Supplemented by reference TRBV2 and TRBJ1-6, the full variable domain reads EPEVTQTPSHQVTQMGQEVILRCVPISNHLYFYWYRQILGQKVEFLVSFYNNEISEKSEIFDDQFSVERPDGSNFTLKIRSTKLEDSAMYFCASSDDRVSPLHFGNGTRLTVT.

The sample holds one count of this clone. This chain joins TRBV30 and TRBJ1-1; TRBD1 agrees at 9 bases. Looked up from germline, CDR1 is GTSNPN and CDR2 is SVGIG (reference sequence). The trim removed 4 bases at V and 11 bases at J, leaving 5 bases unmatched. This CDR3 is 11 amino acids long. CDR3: CAWMDRGGAFF. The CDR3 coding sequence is TGTGCCTGGATGGACAGGGGCGGTGCTTTCTTT.